The 14 T cell receptor beta chains below come from one sample, sequenced in a study of T cells in tuberculosis. The method was immunoSEQ multiplex PCR; TCRdb's version includes in-frame clones alone and lacks a portion of them. The sample yields about 45,000 clones, around 94% seen once. Source material: PBMCs. Receptors originate from a donor aged 10 to 29 with latent tuberculosis or without tuberculosis infection. Some clones in this sample may be carry-over from other donors' samples.

The chain has TRBV28 and TRBJ2-1, with D perhaps matching TRBD2 (6 bases). CDR1 and CDR2 from the germline V gene are MDHEN and SYDVKM. The V and J ends lost 3 bases and 4 bases respectively, with 13 bases between them. This CDR3 region has 15 residues. CDR3 loop: CASSLEGPRYNEQFF. CDR3 nucleotide sequence: TGTGCCAGCAGTTTGGAGGGACCCCGGTACAATGAGCAGTTCTTC.

This chain joins TRBV28 and TRBJ1-5; perhaps TRBD1 as D (5 bases). There are 15 residues in the CDR3. Per the germline V gene, CDR1 is MDHEN and CDR2 is SYDVKM. The V end lost 6 bases, the J end lost 3 bases, and 15 bases lay between the germline ends. The CDR3 sequence: CASRSQETLNQPQHF. The CDR3 coding sequence is TGTGCCAGCAGATCACAGGAGACGCTCAATCAGCCCCAGCATTTT.

This clone occurred once. V is TRBV10-1 and J is TRBJ2-4, with TRBD1 matching 11 bases. The CDR3 is made up of 14 amino acids. Germline V gene lookup returns CDR1 WNHNN and CDR2 SYGVQD (reference sequence). The junction had 3 bases not matched to a gene; V was cut back by 3 bases and J by 8 bases. The chain's CDR3 is CASSEGQGAYIQYF. CDR3 in DNA: TGCGCCAGCAGTGAAGGACAGGGGGCCTACATTCAGTACTTC.

The chain employs TRBV27 and TRBJ2-1, with 10 bases lining up with TRBD2. The CDR3 contains 17 residues. Trimming at V came to 3 bases and at J to 6 bases, leaving 11 bases not matched to a gene. Germline-derived CDR1 and CDR2 are MNHEY and SMNVEV (reference sequence). CDR3 DNA: TGTGCCAGCAGTTTTTTACTAGCGGGATATGAGGTCAATGAGCAGTTCTTC. It specifies CASSFLLAGYEVNEQFF.

This chain connects TRBV11-3 to TRBJ2-1, with 10 positions matching TRBD2. From germline, CDR1 is SGHNT and CDR2 YENEEA. The trim removed 2 bases at V and 5 bases at J, leaving 12 bases unmatched. This CDR3 is 18 amino acids long. The CDR3 DNA sequence: TGTGCCAGCAGCTTATGGCCTTCTAGCGGGAGTGGGAACAATGAGCAGTTCTTC. Its translation: CASSLWPSSGSGNNEQFF.

This sequence joins TRBV29-1 and TRBJ2-1, with D maybe TRBD2 (6 bases). Trimming took 1 base from V and 2 from J, leaving 9 bases between them. The CDR3 is 14 amino acids. CDR1 and CDR2 from the germline V gene are SQVTM and ANQGSEA. For the CDR3, the DNA is TGCAGCGTTGAAGGCAGGGAGGCCTACAATGAGCAGTTCTTC. Residues: CSVEGREAYNEQFF.

The chain uses TRBV4-1 and TRBJ1-1; TRBD1 matches 7 bases. V lost 3 bases to trimming and J lost 1 base; unmatched junction nucleotides: 5. The CDR3 has 15 amino acids. Germline CDR1 reads MGHRA; CDR2 reads YSYEKL. The chain's CDR3 is CASSQPGQRNTEAFF. CDR3 nucleotides: TGCGCCAGCAGCCAGCCGGGACAGCGGAACACTGAAGCTTTCTTT.

The rearrangement joins TRBV7-9 to TRBJ1-2, with 9 bases lining up with TRBD1. Germline V lookup: CDR1 SEHNR, CDR2 FQNEAQ (reference sequence). The CDR3 spans 15 residues. After removal of 3 bases from V and 5 bases from J, the junction contained 7 bases not matched to a gene. The CDR3 DNA reads as TGTGCCAGCAGCTTGGGGACAGGGTTTATTTATGGCTACACCTTC. Encoded protein: CASSLGTGFIYGYTF.

For this clone: One end of the junction fails to match germline, which may point to a read error. The V gene is TRBV7-2, the J gene TRBJ2-3; 8 positions agree with TRBD2. There are 15 residues in the CDR3. The germline gives CDR1 SGHTA, CDR2 FQGNSA. The CDR3 DNA follows: TGTGCCAGCAGCGTAGCGGGACAAGTCACAGATACGCAGTATTTT. This gives the protein CASSVAGQVTDTQYF.

This chain links TRBV27 with TRBJ2-7; TRBD1 aligns across 7 bases. The ends lost 6 bases at V and 5 bases at J; junction bases unmatched: 7. Germline CDR1 is MNHEY and CDR2 is SMNVEV (reference sequence). The CDR3 is 13 amino acids. CDR3 nucleotide sequence: TGTGCCAGCAGGCGACAGGGTAGGCACGAGCAGTACTTC. Its protein is CASRRQGRHEQYF.

V is TRBV18 and J is TRBJ1-2; TRBD1 matches at 9 bases. The CDR3 spans 14 residues. Germline assignment: CDR1 KGHSH and CDR2 LQKENI. J lost 3 bases, V lost 3 bases, and 2 bases had no gene match. The CDR3 region is CASSPRTGDYGYTF. The CDR3 region has the DNA TGTGCCAGCTCACCTAGGACAGGGGACTATGGCTACACCTTC.

This sequence joins TRBV30 and TRBJ1-1; D is uncertain. The CDR3 is 13 amino acids. In germline, CDR1 is GTSNPN, CDR2 SVGIG (reference sequence). The V gene lost 1 base and the J gene lost 5 bases, with 11 bases spanning the gap. The CDR3 nucleotides read TGTGCCTGGAGTGGCTCAGCGTGGACTGAAGCTTTCTTT. As protein: CAWSGSAWTEAFF.

The chain has TRBV4-3 and TRBJ1-1, with D possibly TRBD1 on 5 matching bases. Germline CDR1 is LGHNA and CDR2 is YSLEER. V was cut by 5 bases and J by 4 bases, with 11 bases left in between. The CDR3 extends over 13 amino acids. The CDR3 nucleotides read TGCGCCAGCAGCTCCCAGGGTGGCACTGAAGCTTTCTTT. This codes for CASSSQGGTEAFF.

The chain recombines TRBV4-3 with TRBJ2-1; 9 bases agree with TRBD1. Germline trimming cut 3 bases from V and 8 bases from J; bases unmatched to any gene: 11. From germline, CDR1 is LGHNA and CDR2 YSLEER. This CDR3 is built from 16 residues. CDR3: CASSQRAVRTGDEQFF. CDR3 nucleotides: TGCGCCAGCAGCCAGAGGGCGGTTCGGACAGGGGATGAGCAGTTCTTC.